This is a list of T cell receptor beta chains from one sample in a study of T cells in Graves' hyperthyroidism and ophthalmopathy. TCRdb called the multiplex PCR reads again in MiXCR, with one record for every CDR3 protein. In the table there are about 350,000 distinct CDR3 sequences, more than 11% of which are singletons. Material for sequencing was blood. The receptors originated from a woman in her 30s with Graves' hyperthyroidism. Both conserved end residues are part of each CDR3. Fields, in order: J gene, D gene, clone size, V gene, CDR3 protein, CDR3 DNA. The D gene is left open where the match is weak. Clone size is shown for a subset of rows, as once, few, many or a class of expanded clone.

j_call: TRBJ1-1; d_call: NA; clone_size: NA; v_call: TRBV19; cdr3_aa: CASTNLNTEAFF; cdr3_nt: TGTGCCAGTACCAATCTGAACACTGAAGCTTTCTTT
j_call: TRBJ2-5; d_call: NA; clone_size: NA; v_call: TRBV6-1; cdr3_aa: CASSEAVLGETQYF; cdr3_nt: TGTGCCAGCAGTGAAGCGGTTCTCGGGGAGACCCAGTACTTC
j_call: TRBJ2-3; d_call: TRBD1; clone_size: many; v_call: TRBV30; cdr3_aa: CAWSTLGGPDTQYF; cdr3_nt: TGTGCCTGGAGTACTTTAGGGGGCCCAGATACGCAGTATTTT
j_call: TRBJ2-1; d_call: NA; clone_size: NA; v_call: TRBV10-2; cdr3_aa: CASSEGGGYNEQFF; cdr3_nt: TGCGCCAGCAGTGAAGGGGGAGGGTACAATGAGCAGTTCTTC
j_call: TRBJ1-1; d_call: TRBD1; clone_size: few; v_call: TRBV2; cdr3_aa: CASRTGATNTEAFF; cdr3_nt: TGTGCCAGCAGAACAGGGGCGACGAACACTGAAGCTTTCTTT
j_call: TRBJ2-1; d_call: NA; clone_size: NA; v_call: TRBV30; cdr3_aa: CAWGTQGNEQFF; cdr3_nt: TGTGCCTGGGGAACACAGGGAAATGAGCAGTTCTTC
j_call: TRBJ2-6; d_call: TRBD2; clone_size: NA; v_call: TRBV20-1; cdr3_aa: CSAQERRGAAFGANVLTF; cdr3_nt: TGCAGTGCTCAGGAACGGCGGGGGGCGGCGTTTGGGGCCAACGTCCTGACTTTC
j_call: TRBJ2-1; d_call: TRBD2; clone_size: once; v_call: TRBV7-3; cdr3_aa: CASSVIAGIDNEQFF; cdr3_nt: TGTGCCAGCAGCGTGATAGCGGGAATAGACAATGAGCAGTTCTTC
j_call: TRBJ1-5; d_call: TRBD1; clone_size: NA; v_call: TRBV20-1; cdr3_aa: CSARPPGQGDQPQHF; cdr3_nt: TGCAGTGCTAGACCTCCAGGACAGGGGGATCAGCCCCAGCATTTT
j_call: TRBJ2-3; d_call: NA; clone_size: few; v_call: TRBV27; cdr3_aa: CASSFEVGSPDTQYF; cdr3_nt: TGTGCCAGCAGTTTCGAAGTGGGGTCCCCAGATACGCAGTATTTT
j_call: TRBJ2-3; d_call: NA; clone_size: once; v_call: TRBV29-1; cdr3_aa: CSAGWADTQYF; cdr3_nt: TGCAGCGCGGGATGGGCAGATACGCAGTATTTT
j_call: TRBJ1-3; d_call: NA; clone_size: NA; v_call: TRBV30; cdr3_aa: CASTSGVRDSGNTIYF; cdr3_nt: TGTGCCTCCACTTCCGGGGTCCGCGACTCTGGAAACACCATATATTTT
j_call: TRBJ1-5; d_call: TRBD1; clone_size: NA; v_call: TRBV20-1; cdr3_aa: CSARLHDRAAQPQHF; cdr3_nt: TGCAGTGCTAGGCTCCACGACAGGGCCGCTCAGCCCCAGCATTTT
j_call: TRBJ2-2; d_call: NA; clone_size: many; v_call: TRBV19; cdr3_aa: CASRDLRSNTGELFF; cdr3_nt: TGTGCCAGTAGAGACTTAAGATCGAACACCGGGGAGCTGTTTTTT
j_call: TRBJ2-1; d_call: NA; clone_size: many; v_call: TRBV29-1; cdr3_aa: CSVEVTPFNGGNEQFF; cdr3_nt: TGCAGCGTTGAGGTGACCCCATTCAACGGGGGCAATGAGCAGTTCTTC
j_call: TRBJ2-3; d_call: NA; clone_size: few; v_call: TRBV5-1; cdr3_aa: CASSLERESPDTQYF; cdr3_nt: TGCGCCAGCAGCTTGGAACGGGAGAGTCCGGATACGCAGTATTTT
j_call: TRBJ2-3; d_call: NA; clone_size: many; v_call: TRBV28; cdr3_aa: CASSWGPMGSTDTQYF; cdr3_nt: TGTGCCAGCAGTTGGGGTCCGATGGGTAGCACAGATACGCAGTATTTT
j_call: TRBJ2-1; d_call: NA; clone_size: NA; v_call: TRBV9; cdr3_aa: CASGRTGGTVNEQFF; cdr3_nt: TGTGCCAGCGGCCGCACGGGCGGGACGGTAAATGAGCAGTTCTTC
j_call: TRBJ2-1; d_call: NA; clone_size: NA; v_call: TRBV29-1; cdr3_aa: CSVEVAFRDNEQFF; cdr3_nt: TGCAGCGTTGAAGTGGCCTTTCGGGATAATGAGCAGTTCTTC
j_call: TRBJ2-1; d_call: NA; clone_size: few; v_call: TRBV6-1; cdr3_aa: CASSERWSPYNEQFF; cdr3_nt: TGTGCCAGCAGTGAGAGATGGTCCCCCTACAATGAGCAGTTCTTC
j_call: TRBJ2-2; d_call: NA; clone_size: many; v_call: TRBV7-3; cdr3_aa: CASSFTGGLSGELFF; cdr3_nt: TGTGCCAGCAGCTTCACCGGGGGTCTGTCCGGGGAGCTGTTTTTT
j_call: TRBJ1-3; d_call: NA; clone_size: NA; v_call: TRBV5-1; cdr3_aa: CASSLDDGGSGNTIYF; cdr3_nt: TGCGCCAGCAGCTTGGACGACGGAGGCTCTGGAAACACCATATATTTT
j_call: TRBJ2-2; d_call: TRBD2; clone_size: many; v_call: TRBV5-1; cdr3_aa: CARIAGAPDGELFF; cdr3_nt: TGCGCCAGAATAGCGGGAGCTCCTGACGGGGAGCTGTTTTTT
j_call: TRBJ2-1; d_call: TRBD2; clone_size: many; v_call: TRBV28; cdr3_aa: CASTTAGTSGRAYNEQFF; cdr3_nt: TGTGCCAGCACGACCGCCGGGACTAGCGGGAGGGCGTACAATGAGCAGTTCTTC
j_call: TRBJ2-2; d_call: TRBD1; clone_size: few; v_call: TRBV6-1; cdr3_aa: CASRFRGQSSAGELFF; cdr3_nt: TGTGCCAGCAGATTTAGGGGACAGAGCTCGGCCGGGGAGCTGTTTTTT
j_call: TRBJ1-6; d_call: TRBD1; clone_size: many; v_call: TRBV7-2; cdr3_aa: CASRRGTGSSPLHF; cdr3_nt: TGTGCCAGCCGGCGGGGGACAGGAAGTTCACCCCTCCACTTT
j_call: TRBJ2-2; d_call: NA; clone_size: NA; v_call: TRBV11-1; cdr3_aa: CASSFRGFPGELFF; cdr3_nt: TGTGCCAGCAGCTTCCGAGGGTTCCCCGGGGAGCTGTTTTTT
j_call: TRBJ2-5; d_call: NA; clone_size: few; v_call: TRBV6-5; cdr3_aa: CASSYSGSLETQYF; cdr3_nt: TGTGCCAGCAGTTACTCGGGTTCTTTGGAGACCCAGTACTTC
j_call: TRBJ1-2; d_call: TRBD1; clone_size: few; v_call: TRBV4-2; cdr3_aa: CASSQTDRGFVEGYTF; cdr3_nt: TGTGCCAGCAGCCAAACCGACAGGGGGTTCGTGGAGGGCTACACCTTC
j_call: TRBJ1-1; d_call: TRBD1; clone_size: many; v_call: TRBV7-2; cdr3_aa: CASSWDRINTEAFF; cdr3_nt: TGTGCCAGCAGCTGGGACAGGATTAACACTGAAGCTTTCTTT
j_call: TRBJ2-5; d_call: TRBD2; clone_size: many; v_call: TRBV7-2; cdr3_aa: CASSFRTSGTKETQYF; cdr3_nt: TGTGCCAGCAGCTTTCGGACTAGCGGGACCAAAGAGACCCAGTACTTC
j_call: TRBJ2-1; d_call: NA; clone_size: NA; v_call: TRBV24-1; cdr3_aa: CATSDPTMFRGDEQFF; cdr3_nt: TGTGCCACCAGTGATCCTACCATGTTCAGGGGCGATGAGCAGTTCTTC
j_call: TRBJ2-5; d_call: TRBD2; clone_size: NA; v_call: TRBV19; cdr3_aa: CASSGTGLAGVETQYF; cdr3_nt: TGTGCCAGTAGCGGCACTGGACTAGCGGGAGTTGAGACCCAGTACTTC
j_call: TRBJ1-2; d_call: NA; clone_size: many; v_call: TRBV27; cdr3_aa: CASSLRGRTNYGYTF; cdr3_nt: TGTGCCAGCAGCCTGAGGGGCAGGACAAACTATGGCTACACCTTC
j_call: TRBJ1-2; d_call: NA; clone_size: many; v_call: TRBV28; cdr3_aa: CASSLGLLGGYTF; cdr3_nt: TGTGCCAGCAGTTTGGGGTTGCTCGGCGGCTACACCTTC
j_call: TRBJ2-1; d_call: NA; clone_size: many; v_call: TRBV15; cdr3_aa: CATSRDSSRSYNEQFF; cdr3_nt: TGTGCCACCAGCAGAGATAGCAGCCGTTCCTACAATGAGCAGTTCTTC
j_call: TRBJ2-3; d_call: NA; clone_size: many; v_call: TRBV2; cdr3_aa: CASSETDTQYF; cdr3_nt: TGTGCCAGCAGTGAGACAGATACGCAGTATTTT
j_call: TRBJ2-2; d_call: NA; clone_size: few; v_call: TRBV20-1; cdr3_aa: CSARNSYTGELFF; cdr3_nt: TGCAGTGCTAGAAACAGCTACACCGGGGAGCTGTTTTTT
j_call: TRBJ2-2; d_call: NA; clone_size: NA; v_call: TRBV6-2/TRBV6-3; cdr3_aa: CASRMDYTNTGELFF; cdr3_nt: TGTGCCAGCAGAATGGACTATACGAACACCGGGGAGCTGTTTTTT
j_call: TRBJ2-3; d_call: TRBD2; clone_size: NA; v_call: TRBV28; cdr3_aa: CASSQGKRGGFTDTQYF; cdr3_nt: TGTGCCAGCAGTCAAGGAAAGCGGGGAGGGTTCACAGATACGCAGTATTTT